This T cell receptor beta chain is drawn from a study of T cell repertoires in cytomegalovirus infection (dated by TCRdb to between 2018 and 2021). For context, the study as a whole: Donor HLA type was relevant to the analysis, as public TCR beta signatures indicated carriage of CMV infection together with the matching HLA type.

The sequencing machine was an Illumina HiSeq 1500. The raw public data were reprocessed by TCRdb itself: fastp quality trimming at Q25, MiXCR clonotype calling, in-frame beta chains only. Each record represents a unique CDR3 protein, reported with the most common genes and DNA among its rows. The sample contains around 630,000 distinct CDR3 sequences, more than 20% of them found a single time. Roughly 8% of the sample comes from the top ten. Points on this clonotype: No cognate antigen has been identified for it. The record has no base qualities; no much larger clone is one base away.

The investigation overall reported the following: Carriers of CMV infection plus the relevant HLA type were discriminated by the cumulative frequency of public TCR beta family members in the study cohort and in an independent roughly 400-donor cohort. The ex vivo response was dominated by HLA-C-restricted CMV-specific TCR beta clonotypes, and the single most frequent clonotype in two of eight donors was supplied by these HLA-C-restricted clonotypes.

Sequenced: CD8+ T cells from PBMCs. The source of this sequence is a human donor in good health (CMV status not recorded). Some clones in this sample may be carry-over from other donors' samples.

The nucleotides are TGTGCCAGCAGCCCCCCCTACAGAGGCGGCTACACCTTC. The resulting protein is CASSPPYRGGYTF. The rearrangement joined TRBV6-5 to TRBJ1-2; the D gene identity is not certain. V is clipped by 6 bases and J by 8 bases, and the sequence between their germline boundaries is 16 bases long. The CDR3, from cysteine to phenylalanine, totals 13 residues. Only the CDR3 region is kept as DNA, spanning 39 bases read in frame from base 1. CDR1 MNHEY and CDR2 SVGAGI were looked up in the germline V gene.